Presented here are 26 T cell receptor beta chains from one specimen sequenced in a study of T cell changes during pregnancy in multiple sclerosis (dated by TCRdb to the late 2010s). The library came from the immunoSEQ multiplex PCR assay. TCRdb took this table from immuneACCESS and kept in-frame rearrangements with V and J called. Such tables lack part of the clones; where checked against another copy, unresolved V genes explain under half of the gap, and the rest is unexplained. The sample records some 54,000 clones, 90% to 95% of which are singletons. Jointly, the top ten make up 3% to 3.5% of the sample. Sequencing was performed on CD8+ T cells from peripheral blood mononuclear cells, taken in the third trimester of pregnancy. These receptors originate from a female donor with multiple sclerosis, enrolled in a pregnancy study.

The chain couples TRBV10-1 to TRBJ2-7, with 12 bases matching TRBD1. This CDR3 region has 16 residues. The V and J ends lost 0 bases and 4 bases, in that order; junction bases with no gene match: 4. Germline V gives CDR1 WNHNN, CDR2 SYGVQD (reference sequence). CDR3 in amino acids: CASSESGQGAWYEQYF. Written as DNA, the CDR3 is TGCGCCAGCAGTGAGTCGGGACAGGGGGCCTGGTACGAGCAGTACTTC.

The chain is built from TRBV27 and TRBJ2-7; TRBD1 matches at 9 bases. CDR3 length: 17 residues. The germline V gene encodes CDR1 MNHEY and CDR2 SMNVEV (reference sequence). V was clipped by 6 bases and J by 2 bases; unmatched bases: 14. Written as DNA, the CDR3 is TGTGCCAGCAGCCAAAGTTGGACAGGGGCGACAGCCTACGAGCAGTACTTC. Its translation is CASSQSWTGATAYEQYF.

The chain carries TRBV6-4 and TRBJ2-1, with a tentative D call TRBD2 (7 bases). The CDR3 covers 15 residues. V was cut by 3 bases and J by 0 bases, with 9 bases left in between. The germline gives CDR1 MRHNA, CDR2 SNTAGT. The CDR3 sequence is CASSEGGGSYNEQFF. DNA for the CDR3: TGTGCCAGCAGTGAAGGGGGGGGCTCCTACAATGAGCAGTTCTTC.

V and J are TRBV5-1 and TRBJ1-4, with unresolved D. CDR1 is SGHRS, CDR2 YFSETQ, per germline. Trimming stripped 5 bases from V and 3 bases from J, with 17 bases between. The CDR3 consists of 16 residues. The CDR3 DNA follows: TGCGCCAGCAGATCACCCGAGGGTGTTTCTAATGAAAAACTGTTTTTT. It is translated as CASRSPEGVSNEKLFF.

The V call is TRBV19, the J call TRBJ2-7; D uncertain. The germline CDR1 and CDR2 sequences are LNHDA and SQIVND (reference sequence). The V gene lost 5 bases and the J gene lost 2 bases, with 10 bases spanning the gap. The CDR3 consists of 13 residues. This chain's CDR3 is CASSLSSPYEQYF. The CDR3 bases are TGTGCCAGTAGTCTCTCCTCCCCCTACGAGCAGTACTTC. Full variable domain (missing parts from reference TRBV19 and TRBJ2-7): DGGITQSPKYLFRKEGQNVTLSCEQNLNHDAMYWYRQDPGQGLRLIYYSQIVNDFQKGDIAEGYSVSREKKESFPLTVTSAQKNPTAFYLCASSLSSPYEQYFGPGTRLTVT.

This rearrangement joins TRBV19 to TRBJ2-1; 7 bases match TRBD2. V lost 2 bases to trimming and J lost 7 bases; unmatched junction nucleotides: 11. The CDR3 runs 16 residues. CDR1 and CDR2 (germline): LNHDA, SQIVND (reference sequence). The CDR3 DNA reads TGTGCCAGTAGTATAACCCCCTTTTACGGGAGGAATGAGCAGTTCTTC. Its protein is CASSITPFYGRNEQFF.

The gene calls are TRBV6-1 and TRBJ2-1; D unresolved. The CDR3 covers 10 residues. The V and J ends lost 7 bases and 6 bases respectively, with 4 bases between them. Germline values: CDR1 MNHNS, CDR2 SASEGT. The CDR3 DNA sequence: TGTGCCAGCATACTCAATGAGCAGTTCTTC. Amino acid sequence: CASILNEQFF.

The CDR3 region is CASSWTSDFQLTDTQYF. In nucleotides, the CDR3 is TGTGCCAGCAGTTGGACCTCGGACTTCCAACTCACAGATACGCAGTATTTT. The J gene is TRBJ2-3, the V gene TRBV27, with TRBD2 as a possible D gene (5 bases). Germline CDR1 MNHEY, CDR2 SMNVEV (reference sequence). V shed 4 bases and J shed 2 bases, with 19 bases lying between them. The CDR3 spans 17 residues.

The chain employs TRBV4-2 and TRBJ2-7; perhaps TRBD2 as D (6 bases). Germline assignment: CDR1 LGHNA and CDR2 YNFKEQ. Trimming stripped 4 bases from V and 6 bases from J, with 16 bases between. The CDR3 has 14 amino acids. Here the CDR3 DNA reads TGTGCCAGCAGCCCCCCGGAGGGCACGGGCGAGCAGTACTTC. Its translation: CASSPPEGTGEQYF.

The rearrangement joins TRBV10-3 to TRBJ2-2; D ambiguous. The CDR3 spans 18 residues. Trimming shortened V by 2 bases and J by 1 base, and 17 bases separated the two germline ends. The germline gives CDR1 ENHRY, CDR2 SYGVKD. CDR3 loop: CAISEAPGSLGNTGELFF. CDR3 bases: TGTGCCATCAGTGAGGCCCCCGGCAGCCTAGGGAACACCGGGGAGCTGTTTTTT.

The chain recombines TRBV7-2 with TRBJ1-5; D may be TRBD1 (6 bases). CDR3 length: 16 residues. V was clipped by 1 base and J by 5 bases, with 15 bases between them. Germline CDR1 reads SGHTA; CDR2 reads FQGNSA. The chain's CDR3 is CASSLEGLDSHQPQHF. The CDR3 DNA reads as TGTGCCAGCAGCTTAGAAGGTCTGGACAGCCATCAGCCCCAGCATTTT.

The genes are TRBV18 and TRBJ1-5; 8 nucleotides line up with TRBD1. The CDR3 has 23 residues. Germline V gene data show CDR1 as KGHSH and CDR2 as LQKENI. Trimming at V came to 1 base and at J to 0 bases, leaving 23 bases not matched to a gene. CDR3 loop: CASSPLRLSWDRYTLLSNQPQHF. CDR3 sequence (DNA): TGTGCCAGCTCACCACTACGCCTCAGCTGGGACAGGTATACACTCCTTAGCAATCAGCCCCAGCATTTT.

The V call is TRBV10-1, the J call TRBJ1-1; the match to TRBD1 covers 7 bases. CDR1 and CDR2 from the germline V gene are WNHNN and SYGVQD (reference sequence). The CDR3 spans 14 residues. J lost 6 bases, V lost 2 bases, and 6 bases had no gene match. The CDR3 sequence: CASSEDREVAEAFF. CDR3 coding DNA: TGCGCCAGCAGTGAGGACAGGGAGGTGGCTGAAGCTTTCTTT.

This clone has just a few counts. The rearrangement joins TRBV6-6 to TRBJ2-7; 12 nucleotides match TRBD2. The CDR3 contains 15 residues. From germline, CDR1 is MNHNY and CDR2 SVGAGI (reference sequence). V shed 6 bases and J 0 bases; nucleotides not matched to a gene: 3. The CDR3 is CASRLAGGPSYEQYF. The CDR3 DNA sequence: TGTGCCAGCAGGCTAGCGGGAGGGCCCTCCTACGAGCAGTACTTC.

CDR3 nucleotides: TGTGCCAGCAGTTTATTAGTGGGGGACTACGTTGAAAAACTGTTTTTT. It yields the protein CASSLLVGDYVEKLFF. V usage is TRBV27 and J usage is TRBJ1-4, with TRBD1 as a possible D gene (5 bases). The CDR3 totals 16 residues. CDR1 is MNHEY and CDR2 is SMNVEV in the germline V gene (reference sequence). V dropped 1 base and J dropped 7 bases, with 16 bases sitting between them.

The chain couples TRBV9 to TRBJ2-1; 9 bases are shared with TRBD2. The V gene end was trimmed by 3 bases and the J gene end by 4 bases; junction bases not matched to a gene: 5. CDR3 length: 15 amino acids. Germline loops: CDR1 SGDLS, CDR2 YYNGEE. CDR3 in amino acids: CASSEGTSGYNEQFF. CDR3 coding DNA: TGTGCCAGCAGCGAGGGTACTAGCGGGTACAATGAGCAGTTCTTC.

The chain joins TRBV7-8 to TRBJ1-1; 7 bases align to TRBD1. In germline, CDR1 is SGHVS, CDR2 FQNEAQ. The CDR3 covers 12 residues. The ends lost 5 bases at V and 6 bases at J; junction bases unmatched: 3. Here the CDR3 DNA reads TGTGCCAGCAGCAATGGACAGGCTGAAGCTTTCTTT. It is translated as CASSNGQAEAFF.

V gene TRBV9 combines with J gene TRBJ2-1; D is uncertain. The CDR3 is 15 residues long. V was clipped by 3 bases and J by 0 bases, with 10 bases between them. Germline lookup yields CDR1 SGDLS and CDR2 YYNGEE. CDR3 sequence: CASSEDSSSYNEQFF. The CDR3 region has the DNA TGTGCCAGCAGCGAAGACTCAAGCTCCTACAATGAGCAGTTCTTC.

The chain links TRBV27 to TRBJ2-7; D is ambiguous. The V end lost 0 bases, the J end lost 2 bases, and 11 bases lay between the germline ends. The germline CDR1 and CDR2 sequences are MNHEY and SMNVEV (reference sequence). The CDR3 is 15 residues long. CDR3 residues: CASSLSESQTYEQYF. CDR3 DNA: TGTGCCAGCAGTTTATCAGAGTCCCAAACCTACGAGCAGTACTTC.

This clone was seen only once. The CDR3 sequence: CSVEEFSQETQYF. The CDR3 nucleotides read TGCAGCGTTGAAGAGTTTAGCCAAGAGACCCAGTACTTC. V and J are TRBV29-1 and TRBJ2-5; D uncertain. The CDR3 sequence is 13 residues long. CDR1 is SQVTM and CDR2 is ANQGSEA in the germline V gene. V was clipped by 0 bases and J by 1 base, with 6 bases between them.

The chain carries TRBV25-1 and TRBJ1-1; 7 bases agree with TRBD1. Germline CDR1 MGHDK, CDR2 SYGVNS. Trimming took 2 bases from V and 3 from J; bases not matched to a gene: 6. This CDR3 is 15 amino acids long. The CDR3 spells CASSERGRGDTEAFF. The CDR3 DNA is TGTGCCAGCAGTGAAAGAGGCAGGGGGGACACTGAAGCTTTCTTT.

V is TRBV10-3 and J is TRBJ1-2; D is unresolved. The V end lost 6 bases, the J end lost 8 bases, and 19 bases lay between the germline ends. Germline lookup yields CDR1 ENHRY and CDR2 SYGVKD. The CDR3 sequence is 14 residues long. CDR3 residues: CAIRDDGGLEGYTF. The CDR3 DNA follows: TGTGCCATCAGAGACGACGGAGGTTTGGAGGGCTACACCTTC.

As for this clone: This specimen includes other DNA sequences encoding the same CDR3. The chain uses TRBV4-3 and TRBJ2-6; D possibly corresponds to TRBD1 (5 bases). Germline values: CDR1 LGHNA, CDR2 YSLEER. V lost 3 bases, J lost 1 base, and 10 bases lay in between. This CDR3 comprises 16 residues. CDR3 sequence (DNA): TGCGCCAGCAGCCAGGCCGCAGGGTCTGGGGCCAACGTCCTGACTTTC. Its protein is CASSQAAGSGANVLTF.

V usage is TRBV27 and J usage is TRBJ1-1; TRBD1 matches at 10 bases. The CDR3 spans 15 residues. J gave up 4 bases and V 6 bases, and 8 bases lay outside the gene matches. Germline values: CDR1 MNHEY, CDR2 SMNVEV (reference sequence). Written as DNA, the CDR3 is TGTGCCAGCAGCCCCGCCCGGACAGGGGGCACTGAAGCTTTCTTT. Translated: CASSPARTGGTEAFF.

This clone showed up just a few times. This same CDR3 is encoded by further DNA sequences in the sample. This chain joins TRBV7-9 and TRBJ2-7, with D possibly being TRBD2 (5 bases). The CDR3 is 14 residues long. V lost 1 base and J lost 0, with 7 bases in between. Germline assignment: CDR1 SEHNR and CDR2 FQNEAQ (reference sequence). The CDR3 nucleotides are TGTGCCAGCAGCTTAGTAGGGAGCTCCTACGAGCAGTACTTC. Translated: CASSLVGSSYEQYF.

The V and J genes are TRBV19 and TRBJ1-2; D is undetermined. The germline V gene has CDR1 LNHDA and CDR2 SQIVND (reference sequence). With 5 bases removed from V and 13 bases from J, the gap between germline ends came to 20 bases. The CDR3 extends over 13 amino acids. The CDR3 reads CASSSRTALGSTF. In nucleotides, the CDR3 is TGTGCCAGTAGTTCCAGGACTGCATTAGGGAGCACCTTC.